The 28 T cell receptor beta chains reported below all come from one sample, sequenced in a study of CD8 T cells in ankylosing spondylitis. A single record per CDR3 protein comes from TCRdb applying MiXCR to the 5' RACE reads. The profile shows approximately 300,000 distinct CDR3 sequences, around 20% of them singletons. The specimen was blood, either unsorted or a sorted T cell fraction (not recorded which). These receptors all stem from a female donor with ankylosing spondylitis or in good health (not recorded which).

The sample holds a few counts of this clonotype. The rearrangement links TRBV29-1 to TRBJ2-1; D may be TRBD2 (5 bases). CDR1 SQVTM and CDR2 ANQGSEA come from the germline V gene. V was clipped by 3 bases and J by 7 bases, with 10 bases between them. The CDR3 consists of 12 residues. The CDR3: CSVERAENEQFF. The CDR3 DNA is TGCAGCGTTGAGCGAGCGGAGAATGAGCAGTTCTTC.

The chain couples TRBV11-2 to TRBJ2-7; 9 bases fit TRBD1. With V trimmed by 6 bases and J by 1 base, 10 bases remained unmatched. Germline V gives CDR1 SGHAT, CDR2 FQNNGV. The CDR3 is 16 residues long. The DNA of the CDR3 is TGTGCCAGCAGACCTCTCCGGACAGGGGATTCCTACGAGCAGTACTTC. Its protein product is CASRPLRTGDSYEQYF.

The chain is built from TRBV10-3 and TRBJ1-1, with D possibly matching TRBD1 (6 bases). The V end lost 0 bases, the J end lost 5 bases, and 13 bases lay between the germline ends. Germline CDR1 ENHRY, CDR2 SYGVKD. The CDR3 runs to 15 residues. Here the CDR3 reads CAISESKVRGTEAFF. DNA of the CDR3: TGTGCCATCAGTGAGTCGAAGGTCAGGGGAACTGAAGCTTTCTTT.

This chain joins TRBV5-1 and TRBJ1-2; D unresolved. Trimming cost V 5 bases and J 3 bases, with 11 bases left between them. The CDR3 loop spans 13 amino acids. Germline V CDR1 and CDR2: SGHRS, YFSETQ. For the CDR3, the DNA is TGCGCCAGCAGACCGGACGGAGACTATGGCTACACCTTC. This sequence encodes CASRPDGDYGYTF. Filled out from reference TRBV5-1 and TRBJ1-2, the complete variable domain reads KAGVTQTPRYLIKTRGQQVTLSCSPISGHRSVSWYQQTPGQGLQFLFEYFSETQRNKGNFPGRFSGRQFSNSRSEMNVSTLELGDSALYLCASRPDGDYGYTFGSGTRLTVV.

This clonotype appeared a few times. This chain uses TRBV4-1 with TRBJ2-1, with 10 bases identical to TRBD2. This CDR3 comprises 17 residues. Germline V gene sequence: CDR1 MGHRA, CDR2 YSYEKL. The trim removed 1 base at V and 8 bases at J, leaving 11 bases unmatched. CDR3 sequence reads: CASSQVHMGLARDEQFF. As DNA, the CDR3 is TGCGCCAGCAGCCAAGTCCACATGGGACTAGCGCGAGATGAGCAGTTCTTC.

This clonotype was recorded many times. The chain is built from TRBV15 and TRBJ2-1, with 10 bases matching TRBD2. After removal of 0 bases from V and 8 bases from J, the junction contained 4 bases not matched to a gene. Germline V gene sequence: CDR1 LNHNV, CDR2 YYDKDF (reference sequence). This CDR3 has 15 residues. CDR3 region: CATSRDSGRWYEQFF. The CDR3 DNA follows: TGTGCCACCAGCAGAGATAGCGGGAGGTGGTATGAGCAGTTCTTC. Complete variable domain (other parts from reference TRBV15 and TRBJ2-1): DAMVIQNPRYQVTQFGKPVTLSCSQTLNHNVMYWYQQKSSQAPKLLFHYYDKDFNNEADTPDNFQSRRPNTSFCFLDIRSPGLGDTAMYLCATSRDSGRWYEQFFGPGTRLTVL.

This clonotype was seen only a few times. This rearrangement joins TRBV11-2 to TRBJ2-5; D gene ambiguous. This CDR3 has 16 residues. V lost 2 bases to trimming and J lost 5 bases, with 18 bases between them. Per the germline V gene, CDR1 is SGHAT and CDR2 is FQNNGV. The CDR3 coding sequence is TGTGCCAGCAGCTTACCGGACGGCAATTGGTGGGAGACCCAGTACTTC. Amino acids: CASSLPDGNWWETQYF.

This clonotype appeared a few times. This chain connects TRBV4-3 to TRBJ2-2, with TRBD2 as a possible D gene (5 bases). Germline CDR1 reads LGHNA; CDR2 reads YSLEER. V lost 4 bases and J 4 bases, leaving 10 bases between the germline ends. CDR3 length equals 14 residues. The CDR3 nucleotides read TGCGCCAGCAGCCGCATGAGCGGCACCGGGGAGCTGTTTTTT. As protein: CASSRMSGTGELFF.

This clonotype was observed a few times. This sequence joins TRBV6-5 and TRBJ1-1; possible D gene TRBD1, 6 bases. The CDR3 is made up of 16 amino acids. V lost 2 bases to trimming and J lost 4 bases, with 17 bases between them. Germline-derived CDR1 and CDR2 are MNHEY and SVGAGI. Written as DNA, the CDR3 is TGTGCCAGCAGTTACGGGTTTGGGGGGCTTAGCACTGAAGCTTTCTTT. Its protein is CASSYGFGGLSTEAFF.

The rearrangement links TRBV7-2 to TRBJ2-1; D is ambiguous. CDR1 is SGHTA and CDR2 is FQGNSA in the germline V gene. Trimming cost V 0 bases and J 10 bases, with 13 bases left between them. CDR3 length equals 14 residues. In nucleotides, the CDR3 is TGTGCCAGCAGCTTAGCGCTTCTAGTGGACGAGCAGTTCTTC. This sequence encodes CASSLALLVDEQFF.

The rearrangement uses TRBV4-3 and TRBJ2-5; the D is unclear. Germline loops: CDR1 LGHNA, CDR2 YSLEER. The CDR3 loop spans 13 amino acids. V was clipped by 4 bases and J by 5 bases, with 11 bases between them. The CDR3 DNA follows: TGCGCCAGCAGCCCATCTCAAGTTGAGACCCAGTACTTC. Its translation: CASSPSQVETQYF.

This clonotype was detected only a few times. V is TRBV6-2 or TRBV6-3 and J is TRBJ1-1; TRBD1 aligns across 9 bases. With V trimmed by 3 bases and J by 5 bases, 4 bases remained unmatched. Germline V gene lookup returns CDR1 MNHEY and CDR2 SVGEGT. This CDR3 region has 14 residues. CDR3 coding DNA: TGTGCCAGCAGTTATCGGACAGGGGTTACTGAAGCTTTCTTT. It yields the protein CASSYRTGVTEAFF.

This clonotype was found a few times. The chain carries TRBV20-1 and TRBJ2-7, with 8 bases aligning to TRBD2. Per germline, CDR1 DFQATT and CDR2 SNEGSKA (reference sequence). The CDR3 totals 14 residues. Trimming at V came to 5 bases and at J to 0 bases, leaving 6 bases not matched to a gene. The CDR3 sequence: CSAQDLAGSYEQYF. CDR3 sequence (DNA): TGCAGTGCTCAAGATCTAGCGGGCTCCTACGAGCAGTACTTC.

This clonotype was observed many times. The J gene is TRBJ2-1, the V gene TRBV7-2; D is possibly TRBD1 (6 bases). The CDR3 has 16 amino acids. The germline V gene encodes CDR1 SGHTA and CDR2 FQGNSA. Deletions cut 1 base from V and 8 bases from J, with 18 bases between. The CDR3, as DNA: TGTGCCAGCAGCTTAGTCACAGGGTACGCGCGCGATGAGCAGTTCTTC. It translates to CASSLVTGYARDEQFF. The full variable domain, with the rest looked up from reference TRBV7-2 and TRBJ2-1, is GAGVSQSPSNKVTEKGKDVELRCDPISGHTALYWYRQSLGQGLEFLIYFQGNSAPDKSGLPSDRFSAERTGGSVSTLTIQRTQQEDSAVYLCASSLVTGYARDEQFFGPGTRLTVL.

This clonotype was counted between two and nine times. This chain joins TRBV6-6 and TRBJ1-3; D is unclear. V was pared by 6 bases and J by 8 bases, with 11 bases between. Germline V CDR1 and CDR2: MNHNY, SVGAGI (reference sequence). This CDR3 spans 12 amino acids. This chain's CDR3 is CASSASGDTIYF. In DNA form, the CDR3 reads TGTGCCAGCAGCGCCTCCGGGGACACCATATATTTT.

This clonotype was seen a handful of times. The chain has TRBV7-6 and TRBJ2-7; TRBD2 is a possible D gene (7 bases). V was clipped by 2 bases and J by 3 bases, with 11 bases between them. Germline V gives CDR1 SGHVS, CDR2 FNYEAQ. The CDR3 consists of 14 residues. CDR3 bases: TGTGCCAGCAGCTTAAGGGGGACTAACTACGAGCAGTACTTC. Residues: CASSLRGTNYEQYF.

This clonotype occurred a few times. The chain couples TRBV20-1 to TRBJ2-2; 7 positions agree with TRBD1. Germline V gives CDR1 DFQATT, CDR2 SNEGSKA (reference sequence). The CDR3 runs 13 residues. V lost 6 bases to trimming and J lost 6 bases; unmatched junction nucleotides: 7. DNA of the CDR3: TGCAGTGCGGCAAACAGGGGAGCCGGGGAGCTGTTTTTT. Translation gives CSAANRGAGELFF.

This clonotype was found a few times. The chain combines TRBV5-5 with TRBJ2-7; 9 positions match TRBD2. V gave up 3 bases and J gave up 5 bases; unmatched junction bases: 12. The CDR3 runs to 16 residues. Germline CDR1 reads SGHKS; CDR2 reads YYEKEE (reference sequence). In nucleotides, the CDR3 is TGTGCCAGCAGCTCTGGGACTTCCCTAGCGGGAAACGAGCAGTACTTC. Its translation is CASSSGTSLAGNEQYF.

The V and J genes are TRBV5-6 and TRBJ2-7, with D hard to call. Germline V gene data show CDR1 as SGHDT and CDR2 as YYEEEE. Between the trimmed V and J ends, which lost 2 bases and 3 bases, there was a span of 9 bases. CDR3 size: 13 residues. Here the CDR3 DNA reads TGTGCCAGCAGCTTAGACCCTAACTACGAGCAGTACTTC. Translated: CASSLDPNYEQYF.

V is TRBV6-5 and J is TRBJ1-6; TRBD1 matches 7 bases. The CDR3 totals 16 residues. CDR1 and CDR2 from the germline V gene are MNHEY and SVGAGI. After removal of 2 bases from V and 6 bases from J, the junction contained 7 bases not matched to a gene. CDR3 protein: CASSYRGGTVNSPLHF. As DNA, the CDR3 is TGTGCCAGCAGTTACCGGGGGGGGACAGTTAATTCACCCCTCCACTTT.

The chain joins TRBV9 to TRBJ2-3; the D gene is possibly TRBD2 (5 bases). Germline assignment: CDR1 SGDLS and CDR2 YYNGEE. The CDR3 covers 15 residues. V was cut by 0 bases and J by 0 bases, with 8 bases left in between. The CDR3 reads CASSVGGSSTDTQYF. The CDR3 bases are TGTGCCAGCAGCGTAGGTGGGAGTAGCACAGATACGCAGTATTTT.

This clonotype was seen a few times. The CDR3 coding sequence is TGCAGTGCCGCGGACAGTGTTGGGTATGGTGAAAAACTGTTTTTT. Its protein is CSAADSVGYGEKLFF. The rearrangement joins TRBV20-1 to TRBJ1-4, with D perhaps TRBD1 (6 bases). This CDR3 is 15 amino acids long. V was pared by 6 bases and J by 7 bases, with 21 bases between. CDR1 and CDR2 from the germline V gene are DFQATT and SNEGSKA (reference sequence).

This clonotype came up a few times. This chain uses TRBV29-1 with TRBJ1-1; D is ambiguous. Trimming left V 3 bases short and J 5 bases short, with 13 bases between. The CDR3 has 13 amino acids. From germline, CDR1 is SQVTM and CDR2 ANQGSEA. CDR3: CSVERVGKTEAFF. The CDR3 DNA reads as TGCAGCGTTGAGAGGGTGGGAAAGACTGAAGCTTTCTTT.

This clonotype was detected many times. This chain uses TRBV20-1 with TRBJ2-6; D uncertain. The germline V gene has CDR1 DFQATT and CDR2 SNEGSKA (reference sequence). Trimming left V 4 bases short and J 0 bases short, with 4 bases between. The CDR3 is 13 residues long. The CDR3 DNA sequence: TGCAGTGCTATGAGCTCTGGGGCCAACGTCCTGACTTTC. Its protein is CSAMSSGANVLTF.

This clonotype was counted at least ten times. The chain uses TRBV29-1 and TRBJ2-1, with D hard to call. Germline V gene sequence: CDR1 SQVTM, CDR2 ANQGSEA. Trimming pared 4 bases from V and 5 bases from J, leaving 18 bases between. The CDR3 covers 15 residues. The CDR3 DNA is TGCAGCGTTGGGGCGACCTTCCGGGTCGACAATGAGCAGTTCTTC. This encodes CSVGATFRVDNEQFF.

The chain has TRBV7-2 and TRBJ2-2; TRBD1 aligns across 9 bases. The CDR3 consists of 16 residues. CDR1 and CDR2 from the germline V gene are SGHTA and FQGNSA. V was clipped by 4 bases and J by 5 bases; unmatched bases: 8. CDR3 residues: CASSYGTGRLTGELFF. CDR3 in DNA: TGTGCCAGCAGCTACGGGACAGGGCGATTAACCGGGGAGCTGTTTTTT.

This clonotype occurred a few times. The CDR3 DNA is TGTGCCAGCACCACCACAGGGTTCTATGGCTACACCTTC. As protein: CASTTTGFYGYTF. The chain joins TRBV6-1 to TRBJ1-2, with a possible D match to TRBD1 (6 bases). The CDR3 covers 13 residues. In germline, CDR1 is MNHNS, CDR2 SASEGT. V lost 7 bases, J lost 4 bases, and 13 bases lay in between.

The V and J genes are TRBV4-1 and TRBJ1-5, with 9 bases lining up with TRBD1. The ends lost 1 base at V and 2 bases at J; junction bases unmatched: 12. The CDR3 runs 19 residues. CDR1 MGHRA and CDR2 YSYEKL come from the germline V gene. The CDR3 coding sequence is TGCGCCAGCAGCCAAGGAACCGGGACAGGGAGGGTTGGCAATCAGCCCCAGCATTTT. Its protein is CASSQGTGTGRVGNQPQHF.